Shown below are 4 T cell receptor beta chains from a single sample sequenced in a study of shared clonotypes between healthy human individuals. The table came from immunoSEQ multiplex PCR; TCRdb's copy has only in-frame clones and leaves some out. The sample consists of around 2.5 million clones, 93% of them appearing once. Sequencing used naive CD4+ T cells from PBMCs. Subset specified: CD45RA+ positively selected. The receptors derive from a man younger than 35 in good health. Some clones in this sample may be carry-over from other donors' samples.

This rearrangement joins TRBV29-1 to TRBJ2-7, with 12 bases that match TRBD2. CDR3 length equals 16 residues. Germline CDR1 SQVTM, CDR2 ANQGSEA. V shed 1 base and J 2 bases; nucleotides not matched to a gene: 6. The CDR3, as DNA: TGCAGCGTTGAAGGGCTAGCGGGAGGGCCGGCCTACGAGCAGTACTTC. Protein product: CSVEGLAGGPAYEQYF.

The CDR3 loop reads CASSQQGTSGANVLTF. CDR3 nucleotides: TGCGCCAGCAGCCAACAGGGAACCTCTGGGGCCAACGTCCTGACTTTC. The chain joins TRBV5-1 to TRBJ2-6; the D gene is possibly TRBD1 (6 bases). V lost 4 bases and J 0 bases, leaving 11 bases between the germline ends. CDR1 is SGHRS and CDR2 is YFSETQ in the germline V gene. The CDR3 is 16 residues long.

The CDR3 region has the DNA TGTGCCAGCCGCAGTCGGACCCATTCCTACGAGCAGTACTTC. The encoded protein is CASRSRTHSYEQYF. This chain links TRBV6-5 with TRBJ2-7, with D unresolved. Trimming removed 8 bases at V and 1 base at J, with 15 bases between. Germline V lookup: CDR1 MNHEY, CDR2 SVGAGI. The CDR3 contains 14 residues.

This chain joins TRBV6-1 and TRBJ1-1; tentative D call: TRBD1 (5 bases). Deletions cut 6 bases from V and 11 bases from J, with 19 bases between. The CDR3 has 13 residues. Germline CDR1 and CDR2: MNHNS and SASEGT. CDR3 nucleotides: TGTGCCAGCAGCGATGGGGCAGGGATTTGGGCTTTCTTT. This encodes CASSDGAGIWAFF.